This T cell receptor beta chain was sequenced for a study of T cell responses to AZD1222 COVID-19 vaccine. Findings of the study overall: Nearly half of the spike-specific TCRs reportedly recognize variant regions that carry no mutations. White British people made up most donors, females outnumbered males, and clonal diversity was possibly underestimated. The number of AZD1222 recipients seropositive at baseline was only 5 to 7. There were vaccine-associated CD4 TCRs across spike, dominant at 160-218 and 743-854.

To note about this clone: The antigen is unknown.

Here immunoSEQ multiplex PCR was the method, and the copy in TCRdb shows in-frame clones only, minus some. Of about 180,000 clones detected, around 90% appear once; the ten largest clones hold 3.5% to 5.5%. V was clipped by 0 bases and J by 3 bases; unmatched bases: 4. The CDR3 extends over 15 amino acids. The germline gives CDR1 KGHSH, CDR2 LQKENI. Sequencing used peripheral blood, obtained 28 days after the second dose of the MenACWY control vaccine. The genes are TRBV18 and TRBJ2-7, with 8 bases matching TRBD2. The sequence derives from an adult who received the MenACWY meningococcal vaccine as a control. The CDR3 reads CASSPPVSGNYEQYF. The CDR3 region has the DNA TGTGCCAGCTCACCACCGGTTAGCGGGAACTACGAGCAGTACTTC.